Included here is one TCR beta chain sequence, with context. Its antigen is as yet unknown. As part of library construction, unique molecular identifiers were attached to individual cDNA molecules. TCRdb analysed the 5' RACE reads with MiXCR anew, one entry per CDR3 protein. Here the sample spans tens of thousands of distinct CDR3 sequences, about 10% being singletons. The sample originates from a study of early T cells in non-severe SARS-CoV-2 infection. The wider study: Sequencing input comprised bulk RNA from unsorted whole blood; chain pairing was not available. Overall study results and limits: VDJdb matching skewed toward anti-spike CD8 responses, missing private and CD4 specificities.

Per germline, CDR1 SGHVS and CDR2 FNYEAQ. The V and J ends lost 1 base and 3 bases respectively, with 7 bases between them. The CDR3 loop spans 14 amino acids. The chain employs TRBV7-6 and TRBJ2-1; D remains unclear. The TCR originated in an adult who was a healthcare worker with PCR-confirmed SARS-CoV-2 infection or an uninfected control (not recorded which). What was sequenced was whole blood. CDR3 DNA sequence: TGTGCCAGCAGCTTAGACGGCGGCTACAATGAGCAGTTCTTC. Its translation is CASSLDGGYNEQFF.